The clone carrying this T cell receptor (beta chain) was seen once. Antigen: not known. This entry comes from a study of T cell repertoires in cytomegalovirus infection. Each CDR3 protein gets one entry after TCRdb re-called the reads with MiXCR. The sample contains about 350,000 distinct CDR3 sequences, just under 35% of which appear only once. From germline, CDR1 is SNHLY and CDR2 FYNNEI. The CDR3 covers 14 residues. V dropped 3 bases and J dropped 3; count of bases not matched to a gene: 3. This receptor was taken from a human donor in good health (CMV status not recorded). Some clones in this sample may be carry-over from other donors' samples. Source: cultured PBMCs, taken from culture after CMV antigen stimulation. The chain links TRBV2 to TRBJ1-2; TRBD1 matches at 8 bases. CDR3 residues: CASSEQGADYGYTF. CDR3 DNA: TGTGCCAGCAGTGAGCAGGGGGCGGACTATGGCTACACCTTC.